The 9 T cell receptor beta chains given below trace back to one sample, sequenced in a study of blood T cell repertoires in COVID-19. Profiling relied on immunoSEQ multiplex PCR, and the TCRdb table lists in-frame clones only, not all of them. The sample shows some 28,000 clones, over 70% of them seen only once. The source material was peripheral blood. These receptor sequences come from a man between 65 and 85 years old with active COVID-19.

The CDR3 is CASSSTPTSTDTQYF. DNA for the CDR3: TGTGCCAGCAGCTCGACTCCAACTAGCACAGATACGCAGTATTTT. The chain carries TRBV6-6 and TRBJ2-3; D unclear. The CDR3 extends over 15 amino acids. From germline, CDR1 is MNHNY and CDR2 SVGAGI (reference sequence). Trimming shortened V by 6 bases and J by 0 bases, and 13 bases separated the two germline ends.

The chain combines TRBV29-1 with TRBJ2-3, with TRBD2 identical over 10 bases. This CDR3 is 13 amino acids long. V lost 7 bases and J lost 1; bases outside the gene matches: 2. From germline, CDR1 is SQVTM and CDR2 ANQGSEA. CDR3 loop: CSGTSGGTDTQYF. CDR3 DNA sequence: TGCAGCGGTACTAGCGGGGGCACAGATACGCAGTATTTT.

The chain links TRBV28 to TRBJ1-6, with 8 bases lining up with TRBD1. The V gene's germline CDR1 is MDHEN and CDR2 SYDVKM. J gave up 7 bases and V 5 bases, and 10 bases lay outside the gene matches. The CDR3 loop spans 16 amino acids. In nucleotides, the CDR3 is TGTGCCAGCAGTGAACTCCGGACAGGGCTGAATTCACCCCTCCACTTT. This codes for CASSELRTGLNSPLHF.

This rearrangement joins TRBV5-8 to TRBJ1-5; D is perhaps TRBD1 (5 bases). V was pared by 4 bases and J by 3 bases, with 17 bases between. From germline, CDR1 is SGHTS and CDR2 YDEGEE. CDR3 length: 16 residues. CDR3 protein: CASSLGWGSANQPQHF. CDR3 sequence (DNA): TGTGCCAGCAGCCTGGGGTGGGGCAGCGCCAATCAGCCCCAGCATTTT.

CDR3 in amino acids: CASSITWGLAEAFF. DNA of the CDR3: TGTGCCAGTAGTATAACGTGGGGGCTAGCTGAAGCTTTCTTT. This chain joins TRBV19 and TRBJ1-1, with D maybe TRBD1 (6 bases). This CDR3 is 14 amino acids long. CDR1 and CDR2 (germline): LNHDA, SQIVND (reference sequence). With 2 bases removed from V and 6 bases from J, the gap between germline ends came to 13 bases.

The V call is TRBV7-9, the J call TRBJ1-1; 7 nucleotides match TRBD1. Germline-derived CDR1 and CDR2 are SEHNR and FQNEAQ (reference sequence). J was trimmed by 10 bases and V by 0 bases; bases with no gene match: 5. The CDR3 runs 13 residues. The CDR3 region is CASSLASGGGAFF. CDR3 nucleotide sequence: TGTGCCAGCAGCTTAGCGTCAGGGGGAGGAGCTTTCTTT.

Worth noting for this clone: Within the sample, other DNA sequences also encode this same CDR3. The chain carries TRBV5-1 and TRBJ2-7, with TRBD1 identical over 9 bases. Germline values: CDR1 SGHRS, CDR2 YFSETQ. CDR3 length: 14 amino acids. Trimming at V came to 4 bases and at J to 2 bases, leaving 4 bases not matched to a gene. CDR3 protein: CASSPGQGAYEQYF. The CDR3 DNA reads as TGCGCCAGCAGCCCGGGACAGGGCGCCTACGAGCAGTACTTC.

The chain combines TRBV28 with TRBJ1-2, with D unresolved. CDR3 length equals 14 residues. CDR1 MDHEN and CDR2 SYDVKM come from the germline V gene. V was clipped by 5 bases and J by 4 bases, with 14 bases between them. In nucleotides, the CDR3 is TGTGCCAGCAGTCCCCTGGTTCTCGGCTATGGCTACACCTTC. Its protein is CASSPLVLGYGYTF.

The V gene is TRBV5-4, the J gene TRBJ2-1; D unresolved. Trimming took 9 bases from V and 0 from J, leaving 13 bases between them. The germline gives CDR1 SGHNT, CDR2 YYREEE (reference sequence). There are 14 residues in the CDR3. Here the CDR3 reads CATQEGPSYNEQFF. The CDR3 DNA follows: TGTGCCACTCAGGAAGGCCCCTCCTACAATGAGCAGTTCTTC.